Following are 17 T cell receptor beta chains from one sample sequenced in a study of blood T cells in healthy people across ages. The second PCR ran roughly 6 to 11 cycles with a sample-barcoded 5' primer and J-beta primers. TCRdb itself ran the 5' RACE reads through MiXCR, one entry per CDR3 protein. This table holds under 800,000 distinct CDR3 sequences, about 42% found once. Sequencing was performed on blood. The receptors originated from a woman aged 55-75 years in good health.

Comments on this clonotype: A much larger clone lies one base from this, so it may be a read error. V usage is TRBV29-1 and J usage is TRBJ2-7; TRBD2 matches 8 bases. CDR1 and CDR2 (germline): SQVTM, ANQGSEA. This CDR3 has 14 residues. V shed 3 bases and J 7 bases; nucleotides not matched to a gene: 11. The CDR3 loop is CSVEARGGLNEQYF. DNA for the CDR3: TGCAGCGTTGAGGCCCGGGGGGGTCTCAATGAGCAGTACTTC.

The chain recombines TRBV20-1 with TRBJ1-6; possible D gene TRBD1, 6 bases. Trimming cost V 0 bases and J 7 bases, with 7 bases left between them. The CDR3 loop spans 13 amino acids. The germline gives CDR1 DFQATT, CDR2 SNEGSKA (reference sequence). The DNA of the CDR3 is TGCAGTGCTAGAGAGCAGGGGAATTCACCCCTCCACTTT. Amino acid sequence: CSAREQGNSPLHF.

This clonotype was seen only a few times. The chain recombines TRBV10-3 with TRBJ2-1; TRBD2 aligns across 8 bases. CDR3 length: 17 residues. Germline CDR1 and CDR2: ENHRY and SYGVKD. V was clipped by 2 bases and J by 2 bases; unmatched bases: 8. In DNA, the CDR3 is TGTGCCATCAGTGAGCGGCTAGCGGGTGGGACCTACAATGAGCAGTTCTTC. Amino acid sequence: CAISERLAGGTYNEQFF.

The chain has TRBV7-2 and TRBJ1-3; TRBD1 matches 8 bases. CDR3 length equals 17 residues. V lost 1 base to trimming and J lost 1 base; unmatched junction nucleotides: 6. Germline V gives CDR1 SGHTA, CDR2 FQGNSA. This CDR3 reads CASSLVGTGPSGNTIYF. The CDR3 DNA is TGTGCCAGCAGCTTAGTAGGGACAGGACCGTCTGGAAACACCATATATTTT. The full variable domain, in which reference TRBV7-2 and TRBJ1-3 provide the parts outside the CDR3, is GAGVSQSPSNKVTEKGKDVELRCDPISGHTALYWYRQSLGQGLEFLIYFQGNSAPDKSGLPSDRFSAERTGGSVSTLTIQRTQQEDSAVYLCASSLVGTGPSGNTIYFGEGSWLTVV.

This clonotype has a handful of counts. The chain employs TRBV19 and TRBJ2-1, with 7 bases aligning to TRBD1. Per the germline V gene, CDR1 is LNHDA and CDR2 is SQIVND (reference sequence). The CDR3 sequence is 13 residues long. J gave up 14 bases and V 2 bases, and 9 bases lay outside the gene matches. This CDR3 reads CASSITRQGVEFF. The CDR3 bases are TGTGCCAGTAGTATAACCCGGCAGGGGGTGGAGTTCTTC.

V usage is TRBV20-1 and J usage is TRBJ2-7; 8 bases match TRBD2. This CDR3 region has 15 residues. Looked up from germline, CDR1 is DFQATT and CDR2 is SNEGSKA (reference sequence). V was pared by 3 bases and J by 7 bases, with 14 bases of the junction left unmatched. CDR3 region: CSARIGGGGYNEQYF. The DNA for the CDR3 is TGCAGTGCTAGGATAGGCGGCGGGGGGTACAATGAGCAGTACTTC.

The chain is built from TRBV28 and TRBJ2-7; possible D gene TRBD1, 6 bases. With 0 bases removed from V and 7 bases from J, the gap between germline ends came to 13 bases. Germline-derived CDR1 and CDR2 are MDHEN and SYDVKM. This CDR3 has 14 residues. The CDR3 protein is CASSLWDSLREQYF. In DNA, the CDR3 is TGTGCCAGCAGTTTATGGGACAGCTTACGGGAGCAGTACTTC.

The gene calls are TRBV27 and TRBJ1-6; 9 nucleotides agree with TRBD1. Germline V gives CDR1 MNHEY, CDR2 SMNVEV (reference sequence). V lost 6 bases, J lost 10 bases, and 10 bases stayed unmatched. This CDR3 spans 15 amino acids. The CDR3 loop is CASSTPGTGFSPLHF. CDR3 DNA: TGTGCCAGCAGCACACCTGGGACAGGGTTCTCACCCCTCCACTTT.

The gene calls are TRBV14 and TRBJ1-4; no definite D call. The CDR3 has 15 amino acids. Germline loops: CDR1 SGHDN, CDR2 FVKESK. V lost 5 bases, J lost 0 bases, and 10 bases lay in between. The CDR3 region has the DNA TGTGCCAGCAGCACCCGGGCCTCAACTAATGAAAAACTGTTTTTT. It encodes CASSTRASTNEKLFF.

This clonotype appeared once. The rearrangement joins TRBV6-2 or TRBV6-3 to TRBJ2-3; 9 nucleotides match TRBD2. The CDR3 is 17 amino acids. The germline V gene encodes CDR1 MNHEY and CDR2 SVGEGT. The ends lost 0 bases at V and 5 bases at J; junction bases unmatched: 9. CDR3 coding DNA: TGTGCCAGCAGTTACTCAAGTAGCGGGAGAAGAAAAGATACGCAGTATTTT. Translating it yields CASSYSSSGRRKDTQYF.

This clonotype was counted between two and nine times. This sequence joins TRBV20-1 and TRBJ2-3, with D perhaps TRBD2 (6 bases). Germline V CDR1 and CDR2: DFQATT, SNEGSKA (reference sequence). The CDR3 is 15 residues long. V was pared by 2 bases and J by 3 bases, with 15 bases between. The CDR3 nucleotides read TGCAGTGCTAGAAACCCCCTAGCGCAAACAGATACGCAGTATTTT. Protein: CSARNPLAQTDTQYF.

The chain uses TRBV4-2 and TRBJ2-1; a possible D gene is TRBD2 (7 bases). Trimming stripped 0 bases from V and 9 bases from J, with 15 bases between. Germline values: CDR1 LGHNA, CDR2 YNFKEQ. The CDR3 spans 15 residues. The DNA of the CDR3 is TGTGCCAGCAGCCAAGAGGCTGGCGGGGGCCCTGAGCAGTTCTTC. This codes for CASSQEAGGGPEQFF.

The V and J genes are TRBV9 and TRBJ2-1; D ambiguous. Per the germline V gene, CDR1 is SGDLS and CDR2 is YYNGEE. The length of the CDR3 is 13 residues. Between the trimmed V and J ends, which lost 4 bases and 12 bases, there was a span of 17 bases. CDR3 sequence reads: CASSPDVATVQFF. CDR3 sequence (DNA): TGTGCCAGCAGCCCGGACGTCGCCACGGTGCAGTTCTTC.

This chain uses TRBV4-3 with TRBJ2-7; TRBD1 aligns across 11 bases. The end of the DNA fits TRBJ2-4 better, so the J call may be wrong. Per germline, CDR1 LGHNA and CDR2 YSLEER. There are 15 residues in the CDR3. CDR3 DNA: TGCGCCAGCAGCCGCCGGACAGGGGGCGAAAACATTCAGTACTTC. Encoded protein: CASSRRTGGENIQYF.

This clonotype was detected a few times. The V call is TRBV6-1, the J call TRBJ2-1, with 7 positions matching TRBD1. J lost 6 bases, V lost 10 bases, and 12 bases had no gene match. The CDR3 extends over 14 amino acids. Germline lookup yields CDR1 MNHNS and CDR2 SASEGT. As DNA, the CDR3 is TGTGCCACCTTATCTTGGGCAGGGGGCAATGAGCAGTTCTTC. Translation gives CATLSWAGGNEQFF.

The chain combines TRBV14 with TRBJ1-4; D is perhaps TRBD1 (6 bases). Germline CDR1 reads SGHDN; CDR2 reads FVKESK. V was trimmed by 4 bases and J by 7 bases, leaving 19 bases between them. This CDR3 contains 16 residues. The CDR3 coding sequence is TGTGCCAGCAGCCTAAAACGGGGGGCTCGGAGTGAAAAACTGTTTTTT. This codes for CASSLKRGARSEKLFF.

Concerning this clonotype itself: With a much larger clone just one base away, this may be a read error. J is TRBJ2-5 and V is TRBV28; TRBD2 matches 8 bases. Germline values: CDR1 MDHEN, CDR2 SYDVKM. This CDR3 is 13 amino acids long. V dropped 7 bases and J dropped 4; count of bases not matched to a gene: 5. The CDR3 spells CASNHGGGETQYF. The CDR3 bases are TGTGCCAGCAACCACGGGGGGGGAGAGACCCAGTACTTC.